Given below is one T cell receptor (beta chain) in context. This record comes from a study of blood T cell repertoires in COVID-19. Libraries were prepared by immunoSEQ multiplex PCR; TCRdb keeps only in-frame clonotypes and omits some of them. The table shows around 130,000 clones, with roughly 84% occurring only once. The CDR3 extends over 13 amino acids. Germline V lookup: CDR1 SQVTM, CDR2 ANQGSEA. V was shortened by 6 bases and J by 3 bases, with 12 bases between the two germline ends. The clonotype was recovered from a woman younger than 45 who had recovered from COVID-19. The chain couples TRBV29-1 to TRBJ1-3; D call uncertain. The material sequenced was PBMCs or T cells enriched from blood (not recorded which). The CDR3 sequence is CSVQTRGGNTIYF. In DNA, the CDR3 is TGCAGCGTCCAGACGCGGGGTGGAAACACCATATATTTT.